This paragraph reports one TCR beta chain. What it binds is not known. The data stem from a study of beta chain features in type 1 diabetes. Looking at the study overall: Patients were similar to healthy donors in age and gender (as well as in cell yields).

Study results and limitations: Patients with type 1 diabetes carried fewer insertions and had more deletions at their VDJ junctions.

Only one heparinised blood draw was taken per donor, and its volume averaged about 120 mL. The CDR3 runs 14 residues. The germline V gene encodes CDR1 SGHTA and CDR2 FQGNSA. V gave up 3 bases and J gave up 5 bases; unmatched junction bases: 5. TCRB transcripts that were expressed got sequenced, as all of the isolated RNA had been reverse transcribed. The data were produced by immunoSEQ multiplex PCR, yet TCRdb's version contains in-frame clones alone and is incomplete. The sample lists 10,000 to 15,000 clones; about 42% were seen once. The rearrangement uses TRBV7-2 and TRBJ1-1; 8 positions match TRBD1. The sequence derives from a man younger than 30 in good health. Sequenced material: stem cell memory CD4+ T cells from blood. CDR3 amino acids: CASSFLQGATEAFF. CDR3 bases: TGTGCCAGCAGCTTCCTGCAGGGGGCTACTGAAGCTTTCTTT.